A selection of T cell receptor beta chains follows, all from one sample in a study of blood T cell repertoires in COVID-19. Profiled with immunoSEQ multiplex PCR; TCRdb holds only in-frame clones, not every one. The sample has 50,000 or so clones, around 81% seen once. The sequencing sample was made of peripheral blood. The origin of the receptors is a woman aged 55-69 years with acute or convalescent COVID-19. The CDR3 runs from the conserved cysteine through the conserved F or W. D genes are given only for firm matches. Rows give clone size only sometimes, using once, few, many, or a class for an expanded clone.

J | V | size | D | DNA | CDR3
TRBJ1-6 | TRBV7-2 | NA | NA | TGTGCCAGCAGCTTAGGGGCAGGGGCCAATTCACCCCTCCACTTT | CASSLGAGANSPLHF
TRBJ1-6 | TRBV3-1/TRBV3-2 | few | TRBD1 | TGTGCCAGCAGCCAAGCGTTACCGGGACAGGGAGGTTCACCCCTCCACTTT | CASSQALPGQGGSPLHF
TRBJ2-5 | TRBV5-4 | NA | NA | TGTGCCAGCAGCCGCTATCCCGGGAAGGAACAAGAGACCCAGTACTTC | CASSRYPGKEQETQYF
TRBJ2-7 | TRBV2 | NA | NA | TGTGCCAGCAGTGAAAGGATACAGACCTCCGAGCAGTACTTC | CASSERIQTSEQYF
TRBJ2-7 | TRBV15 | NA | NA | TGTGCCACCAGCAGAGATCAGGAACACTCCTACGAGCAGTACTTC | CATSRDQEHSYEQYF
TRBJ2-3 | TRBV4-1 | NA | NA | TGCGCCAGCAGCCACTTCTCGGGATCAACAGATACGCAGTATTTT | CASSHFSGSTDTQYF
TRBJ1-1 | TRBV10-3 | NA | TRBD1 | TGTGCCATCACCCCGGGACAGGGGAACACTGAAGCTTTCTTT | CAITPGQGNTEAFF
TRBJ2-2 | TRBV7-2 | NA | TRBD2 | TGTGCCAGCAGCTACGGACTAGCGGGAGCAAACGGGGAGCTGTTTTTT | CASSYGLAGANGELFF
TRBJ1-3 | TRBV19 | NA | TRBD1 | TGTGCCAGTAGTACCTCGGACAGGGGGCGTGGAAACACCATATATTTT | CASSTSDRGRGNTIYF
TRBJ2-5 | TRBV7-8 | NA | TRBD2 | TGTGCCAGCAGCCCTAGTGGGGGGGGAGAGACCCAGTACTTC | CASSPSGGGETQYF
TRBJ2-1 | TRBV9 | once | TRBD2 | TGTGCCAGCAGCGTTAGCGGGGGCTTCGGGTATGAGCAGTTCTTC | CASSVSGGFGYEQFF
TRBJ2-2 | TRBV10-3 | NA | TRBD2 | TGTGCCATCCTGCGGGAGTCCGGGGAGCTGTTTTTT | CAILRESGELFF
TRBJ2-7 | TRBV6-1 | NA | NA | TGTGCCAGCAGTGAAGAGGGTTTGGGGGGCTACGAGCAGTACTTC | CASSEEGLGGYEQYF
TRBJ1-2 | TRBV6-5 | NA | NA | TGTGCCAGCAGTTCCACTCGGACAGTTCCCTATGGCTACACCTTC | CASSSTRTVPYGYTF
TRBJ2-4 | TRBV18 | NA | TRBD1 | TGTGCCAGCTCACCGTCAACAGGGGGTAACATTCAGTACTTC | CASSPSTGGNIQYF
TRBJ2-1 | TRBV5-1 | NA | TRBD1 | TGCGCCAGCAGCTTGGTAGGGACAGACTATGGTGAGCAGTTCTTC | CASSLVGTDYGEQFF
TRBJ2-5 | TRBV10-2 | few | TRBD1 | TGCGCCAGCGCCAGGGGGCGACAGGGAGAGACCCAGTACTTC | CASARGRQGETQYF
TRBJ1-1 | TRBV5-1 | NA | NA | TGCGCCAGCAGCTTGGCAATGGGGGCCGAAACTGAAGCTTTCTTT | CASSLAMGAETEAFF
TRBJ2-1 | TRBV7-2 | NA | NA | TGTGCCAGCAGTCCGAGGACTTACTACAATGAGCAGTTCTTC | CASSPRTYYNEQFF
TRBJ2-1 | TRBV9 | NA | TRBD2 | TGTGCCAGCAGCGTAGGATTAGCGGGCCCAGGGTCCTACAATGAGCAGTTCTTC | CASSVGLAGPGSYNEQFF
TRBJ2-1 | TRBV7-3 | NA | TRBD1 | TGTGCCAGCAGCTCACAAAGACAGGGGGTGGGAAATGAGCAGTTCTTC | CASSSQRQGVGNEQFF
TRBJ1-1 | TRBV14 | NA | NA | TGTGCCAGCAGCAGGGGTTTGAACACTGAAGCTTTCTTT | CASSRGLNTEAFF
TRBJ2-7 | TRBV4-1 | NA | TRBD1 | TGCGCCAGCAGCCAAATAGACAGGGGAACCTACGAGCAGTACTTC | CASSQIDRGTYEQYF
TRBJ2-5 | TRBV6-2/TRBV6-3 | NA | TRBD2 | TGTGCCAGCAGTACCCCGCGGGCGGGGGGTGAGACCCAGTACTTC | CASSTPRAGGETQYF
TRBJ2-7 | TRBV5-4 | NA | TRBD1 | TGTGCCAGCAGCAGCCCCTGGACAGGGGCGGTGAACGAGCAGTACTTC | CASSSPWTGAVNEQYF
TRBJ1-4 | TRBV2 | NA | NA | TGTGCCAGCAGTGAAAACAGGGTGAGCGAAAAACTGTTTTTT | CASSENRVSEKLFF
TRBJ2-7 | TRBV6-6 | few | NA | TGTGCCAGCAGCCACACAGGGCTAGAGCAGTACTTC | CASSHTGLEQYF
TRBJ2-7 | TRBV5-1 | NA | TRBD2 | TGCGCCAGCAGCGAACTGGGGGGGACCACCAACGAGCAGTACTTC | CASSELGGTTNEQYF
TRBJ2-3 | TRBV2 | NA | TRBD2 | TGTGCCAGTAGGGCGGGAGAGGGCACAGATACGCAGTATTTT | CASRAGEGTDTQYF
TRBJ1-1 | TRBV24-1 | NA | NA | TGTGCCACCAGTAAGGGGCAGGCGAACACTGAAGCTTTCTTT | CATSKGQANTEAFF
TRBJ2-7 | TRBV29-1 | NA | NA | TGCAGCGCCGTGGCCCAACCCCGGGGGGCTTGGGAGCAGTACTTC | CSAVAQPRGAWEQYF
TRBJ2-3 | TRBV7-9 | NA | NA | TGTGCCAGCAGCCCCTCCCACGGGGACGCAGGGGCAGATACGCAGTATTTT | CASSPSHGDAGADTQYF
TRBJ1-4 | TRBV3-1/TRBV3-2 | NA | NA | TGTGCCAGCAGCCAAGACCCGTTGGCTCCACTGTTTTTT | CASSQDPLAPLFF
TRBJ1-4 | TRBV6-5 | NA | NA | TGTGCCAGCAGTTGGAACAGGGATGAAAAACTGTTTTTT | CASSWNRDEKLFF
TRBJ1-5 | TRBV6-2/TRBV6-3 | NA | NA | TGTGCCAGCAGTTACTCGTCAGTCCAGGGGAATCAGCCCCAGCATTTT | CASSYSSVQGNQPQHF
TRBJ1-5 | TRBV30 | NA | NA | TGTGCCTGGAGTGGTCGTTATAGCAATCAGCCCCAGCATTTT | CAWSGRYSNQPQHF
TRBJ1-6 | TRBV27 | NA | NA | TGTGCCAGCAGTCTGGCTGGGGGGAGCTCCTATAATTCACCCCTCCACTTT | CASSLAGGSSYNSPLHF
TRBJ2-1 | TRBV6-4 | NA | NA | TGTGCCAGCAGACCCGGACAGTCCCGGGGTGAGCAGTTCTTC | CASRPGQSRGEQFF
TRBJ2-3 | TRBV5-1 | NA | TRBD2 | TGCGCCAGCAGCACTACTTTAGCGGGGCTGCCACGGGATACGCAGTATTTT | CASSTTLAGLPRDTQYF
TRBJ1-2 | TRBV25-1 | NA | TRBD1 | TGTGCCAGCAGTGCGGGACAGGTCTATGGCTACACCTTC | CASSAGQVYGYTF
TRBJ2-7 | TRBV11-2 | NA | TRBD1 | TGTGCCAGCAGCTTGTTCCCGGGACAGACCTACGAGCAGTACTTC | CASSLFPGQTYEQYF
TRBJ1-1 | TRBV2 | many | NA | TGTGCCAGCAGTAATTTCCAGGGGCTGAACACTGAAGCTTTCTTT | CASSNFQGLNTEAFF
TRBJ2-3 | TRBV2 | NA | TRBD2 | TGTGCCAGCAGTGGCGGCGGGGGGGTTTTCACAGATACGCAGTATTTT | CASSGGGGVFTDTQYF
TRBJ1-2 | TRBV6-5 | NA | NA | TGTGCCAGTCAACAGACTAACTATGGCTACACCTTC | CASQQTNYGYTF
TRBJ1-6 | TRBV6-5 | NA | TRBD1 | TGTGCCAGCACCCCGCGGGACAGGGCTTCACCCCTCCACTTT | CASTPRDRASPLHF
TRBJ1-1 | TRBV5-4 | NA | NA | TGTGCCAGCAGCTTGTTTTCGGGCACTGAAGCTTTCTTT | CASSLFSGTEAFF
TRBJ1-2 | TRBV19 | NA | NA | TGTGCCAGTAGTATAGACACTGCCCTTTACTATGGCTACACCTTC | CASSIDTALYYGYTF
TRBJ2-7 | TRBV4-1 | NA | NA | TGCGCCAGCAGCCAAGTCCAAACCCGGAGTAGCAGTTACGAGCAGTACTTC | CASSQVQTRSSSYEQYF
TRBJ1-1 | TRBV19 | NA | NA | TGTGCCAGTAGTATGGGCCAGTTGAACACTGAAGCTTTCTTT | CASSMGQLNTEAFF
TRBJ2-3 | TRBV11-3 | few | NA | TGTGCCAGCAGCCCTTTTGGGCCCCGGGGTGCAGATACGCAGTATTTT | CASSPFGPRGADTQYF